The 18 T cell receptor beta chains below were found in one sample sequenced in a study of T-cell memory formation after mild COVID-19. TCRdb called the 5' RACE reads again in MiXCR, with one record for every CDR3 protein. This sample yields roughly 250,000 distinct CDR3 sequences, of which approximately 15% are seen a single time; around a fifth belongs to the top ten. The sample comprised PBMCs or a T cell subset sorted from them (not recorded which). The receptors stem from a man younger than 30 who had mild COVID-19 (a few samples of this study predate the infection). Cell type and time point are not known.

This clonotype was counted many times. At one end the junction does not follow the germline gene, possibly because of a read error. The chain couples TRBV5-1 to TRBJ2-5, with D possibly being TRBD1 (6 bases). Germline V gene lookup returns CDR1 SGHRS and CDR2 YFSETQ. This CDR3 region has 14 residues. The CDR3 is CASSLGHREETQYF. CDR3 DNA: TGCGCCAGCAGTTTGGGTCACAGGGAAGAGACCCAGTACTTC.

This clonotype was seen many times. A much larger clone sits a single nucleotide away, making a read error possible. CDR3 DNA: TGTGCCAGCAGCTTAGCCTCCTACAATGAGCAGTTCTTC. It is translated as CASSLASYNEQFF. The chain is built from TRBV7-2 and TRBJ2-1, with D unclear. The CDR3 is made up of 13 amino acids. Trimming removed 0 bases at V and 0 bases at J, with 0 bases between. In germline, CDR1 is SGHTA, CDR2 FQGNSA. Full variable domain (missing parts from reference TRBV7-2 and TRBJ2-1): GAGVSQSPSNKVTEKGKDVELRCDPISGHTALYWYRQSLGQGLEFLIYFQGNSAPDKSGLPSDRFSAERTGGSVSTLTIQRTQQEDSAVYLCASSLASYNEQFFGPGTRLTVL.

In its sample, this clonotype was seen many times. The V and J genes are TRBV10-3 and TRBJ1-1, with TRBD1 matching over 7 bases. The V and J ends lost 6 bases and 0 bases, in that order; junction bases with no gene match: 4. The CDR3 has 14 residues. The germline CDR1 and CDR2 sequences are ENHRY and SYGVKD. The CDR3 DNA follows: TGTGCCATCAGCCGCGGGACAGTGAACACTGAAGCTTTCTTT. Protein sequence: CAISRGTVNTEAFF.

This clonotype was observed a few times. The rearrangement joins TRBV10-3 to TRBJ2-7, with 7 bases matching TRBD1. The CDR3 is made up of 16 amino acids. J gave up 2 bases and V 4 bases, and 11 bases lay outside the gene matches. Germline lookup yields CDR1 ENHRY and CDR2 SYGVKD. The CDR3 protein is CAISGQDRSTTYEQYV. CDR3 DNA: TGTGCCATCAGTGGACAGGACAGGTCCACGACCTACGAGCAGTACGTC.

This clonotype occurred a few times. The chain uses TRBV6-6 and TRBJ2-1; maybe TRBD1 (5 bases). CDR3 length: 13 amino acids. Germline CDR1 MNHNY, CDR2 SVGAGI (reference sequence). Deletions cut 1 base from V and 10 bases from J, with 11 bases between. The CDR3 here is CASSYFDRNEQFF. The CDR3 DNA is TGTGCCAGCAGTTACTTCGACAGAAACGAGCAGTTCTTC.

This clonotype was picked up a small number of times. The V and J genes are TRBV7-9 and TRBJ2-5; the D is unclear. Trimming took 0 bases from V and 4 from J, leaving 9 bases between them. The CDR3 contains 14 residues. The germline CDR1 and CDR2 sequences are SEHNR and FQNEAQ (reference sequence). CDR3 amino acids: CASSLAGFRETQYF. Written as DNA, the CDR3 is TGTGCCAGCAGCTTAGCGGGGTTTCGAGAGACCCAGTACTTC.

A few counts support this clonotype. The gene calls are TRBV18 and TRBJ2-3; no clear D gene. The CDR3 runs 15 residues. CDR1 is KGHSH, CDR2 LQKENI, per germline. V was cut by 5 bases and J by 0 bases, with 12 bases left in between. This chain's CDR3 is CASSSRGPSTDTQYF. Written as DNA, the CDR3 is TGTGCCAGCTCAAGCAGAGGACCTAGCACAGATACGCAGTATTTT.

The rearrangement joins TRBV10-1 to TRBJ2-7, with 7 nucleotides matching TRBD1. The CDR3 has 14 amino acids. Germline V CDR1 and CDR2: WNHNN, SYGVQD (reference sequence). Unmatched junction bases numbered 10, after V lost 6 bases and J lost 5 bases. The CDR3 is CASSPTGMDDEQYF. CDR3 in DNA: TGCGCCAGCAGCCCGACAGGGATGGACGACGAGCAGTACTTC.

This clonotype showed up many times. The chain joins TRBV7-9 to TRBJ1-2, with 11 bases fitting TRBD1. The trim removed 5 bases at V and 7 bases at J, leaving 9 bases unmatched. The CDR3 sequence is 15 residues long. The germline gives CDR1 SEHNR, CDR2 FQNEAQ (reference sequence). The CDR3 reads CASSPSGQGASGYTF. The CDR3 DNA reads as TGTGCCAGCAGCCCAAGTGGACAGGGGGCGAGTGGCTACACCTTC.

The rearrangement joins TRBV7-2 to TRBJ1-2; 11 nucleotides match TRBD1. Germline CDR1 is SGHTA and CDR2 is FQGNSA. This CDR3 contains 11 residues. The V gene end was trimmed by 5 bases and the J gene end by 14 bases; junction bases not matched to a gene: 4. This CDR3 is CASSADRGQTF. CDR3 nucleotide sequence: TGTGCCAGCAGCGCGGACAGGGGGCAAACCTTC.

J is TRBJ2-5 and V is TRBV4-3, with D possibly TRBD1 on 6 matching bases. This CDR3 spans 16 amino acids. The V gene's germline CDR1 is LGHNA and CDR2 YSLEER. Trimming removed 0 bases from V and 0 bases from J, with 11 bases in between. The CDR3 protein is CASSQDGGRDQETQYF. The CDR3 DNA follows: TGCGCCAGCAGCCAAGATGGGGGCCGGGACCAAGAGACCCAGTACTTC.

The chain uses TRBV18 and TRBJ2-3, with unresolved D. This CDR3 has 15 residues. Germline lookup yields CDR1 KGHSH and CDR2 LQKENI. The germline V and J ends were trimmed by 2 bases and 2 bases, with 11 bases remaining between them. The CDR3 DNA sequence: TGTGCCAGCTCACCATTGCAGGCGAACACAGATACGCAGTATTTT. This encodes CASSPLQANTDTQYF. Full variable domain (missing parts from reference TRBV18 and TRBJ2-3): NAGVMQNPRHLVRRRGQEARLRCSPMKGHSHVYWYRQLPEEGLKFMVYLQKENIIDESGMPKERFSAEFPKEGPSILRIQQVVRGDSAAYFCASSPLQANTDTQYFGPGTRLTVL.

This rearrangement joins TRBV5-1 to TRBJ2-1; D may correspond to TRBD1 or TRBD2 (5 bases each). Germline V gene sequence: CDR1 SGHRS, CDR2 YFSETQ. The CDR3 has 15 amino acids. V dropped 5 bases and J dropped 1 base, with 13 bases sitting between them. CDR3 bases: TGCGCCAGCAGACCCGGGACCGCGTCCTACAATGAGCAGTTCTTC. The encoded protein is CASRPGTASYNEQFF.

This sequence joins TRBV5-1 and TRBJ1-3, with a tentative D call TRBD1 (6 bases). The germline CDR1 and CDR2 sequences are SGHRS and YFSETQ. Between the trimmed V and J ends, which lost 0 bases and 3 bases, there was a span of 10 bases. CDR3 size: 15 residues. The CDR3 protein is CASSLEGVGGNTIYF. The CDR3 DNA reads as TGCGCCAGCAGCTTGGAGGGGGTCGGTGGAAACACCATATATTTT.

This clonotype was counted ten times or more. V is TRBV4-1 and J is TRBJ1-1; D remains ambiguous. Germline V lookup: CDR1 MGHRA, CDR2 YSYEKL. V lost 1 base and J lost 0, with 6 bases in between. This CDR3 has 14 residues. DNA for the CDR3: TGCGCCAGCAGCCAAGGGGGTCTGAACACTGAAGCTTTCTTT. It codes for CASSQGGLNTEAFF.

This clonotype was observed a few times. The chain uses TRBV19 and TRBJ2-3, with no clear D. Germline V lookup: CDR1 LNHDA, CDR2 SQIVND (reference sequence). The V gene lost 0 bases and the J gene lost 0 bases, with 4 bases spanning the gap. CDR3 length: 14 residues. The CDR3 reads CASSIDPSTDTQYF. CDR3 nucleotide sequence: TGTGCCAGTAGTATAGATCCGAGCACAGATACGCAGTATTTT. The full variable domain, in which reference TRBV19 and TRBJ2-3 provide the parts outside the CDR3, is DGGITQSPKYLFRKEGQNVTLSCEQNLNHDAMYWYRQDPGQGLRLIYYSQIVNDFQKGDIAEGYSVSREKKESFPLTVTSAQKNPTAFYLCASSIDPSTDTQYFGPGTRLTVL.

The genes are TRBV7-9 and TRBJ2-5; the D gene is possibly TRBD1 (5 bases). Germline V gives CDR1 SEHNR, CDR2 FQNEAQ (reference sequence). The CDR3 has 15 amino acids. With 5 bases removed from V and 7 bases from J, the gap between germline ends came to 20 bases. CDR3 sequence (DNA): TGTGCCAGCAGCCCGAAGATCCGGCAGGGCTTGACCCAGTACTTC. This gives the protein CASSPKIRQGLTQYF.

This clonotype has a handful of counts. The chain recombines TRBV20-1 with TRBJ2-5, with 11 bases that match TRBD2. CDR3 length: 14 residues. The V gene end was trimmed by 5 bases and the J gene end by 5 bases; junction bases not matched to a gene: 7. Germline V gives CDR1 DFQATT, CDR2 SNEGSKA (reference sequence). CDR3: CSAFSGGARETQYF. DNA for the CDR3: TGCAGTGCTTTTAGCGGGGGGGCCAGGGAGACCCAGTACTTC.